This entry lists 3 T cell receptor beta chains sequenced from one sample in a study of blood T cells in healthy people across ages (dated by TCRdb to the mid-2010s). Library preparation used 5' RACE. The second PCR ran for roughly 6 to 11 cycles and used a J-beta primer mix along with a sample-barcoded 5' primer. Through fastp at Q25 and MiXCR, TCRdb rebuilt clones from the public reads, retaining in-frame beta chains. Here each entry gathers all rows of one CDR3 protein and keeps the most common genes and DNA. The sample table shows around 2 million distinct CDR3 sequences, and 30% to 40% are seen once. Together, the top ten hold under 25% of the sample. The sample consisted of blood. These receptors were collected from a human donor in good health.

CDR3 amino acids: CSAFGGSTNEKLFF. Written as DNA, the CDR3 is TGCAGTGCCTTCGGTGGTTCCACTAATGAAAAACTGTTTTTT. The chain is built from TRBV20-1 and TRBJ1-4; D ambiguous. Trimming removed 6 bases from V and 2 bases from J, with 13 bases in between. CDR1 and CDR2 from the germline V gene are DFQATT and SNEGSKA (reference sequence). The CDR3 is 14 amino acids.

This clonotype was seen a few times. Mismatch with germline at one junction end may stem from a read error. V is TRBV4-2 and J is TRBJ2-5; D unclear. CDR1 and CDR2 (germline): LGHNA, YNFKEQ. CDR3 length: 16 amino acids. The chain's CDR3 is CASSQGSNGLQEAQYF. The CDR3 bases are TGTGCCAGCAGCCAAGGATCAAACGGGCTCCAAGAGGCCCAGTACTTC.

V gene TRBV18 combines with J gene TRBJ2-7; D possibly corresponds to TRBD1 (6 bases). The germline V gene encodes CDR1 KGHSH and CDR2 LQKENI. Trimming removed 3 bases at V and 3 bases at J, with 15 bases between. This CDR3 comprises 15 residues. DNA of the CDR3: TGTGCCAGCTCACCTCCCGGGGACATCTACTACGAGCAGTACTTC. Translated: CASSPPGDIYYEQYF.